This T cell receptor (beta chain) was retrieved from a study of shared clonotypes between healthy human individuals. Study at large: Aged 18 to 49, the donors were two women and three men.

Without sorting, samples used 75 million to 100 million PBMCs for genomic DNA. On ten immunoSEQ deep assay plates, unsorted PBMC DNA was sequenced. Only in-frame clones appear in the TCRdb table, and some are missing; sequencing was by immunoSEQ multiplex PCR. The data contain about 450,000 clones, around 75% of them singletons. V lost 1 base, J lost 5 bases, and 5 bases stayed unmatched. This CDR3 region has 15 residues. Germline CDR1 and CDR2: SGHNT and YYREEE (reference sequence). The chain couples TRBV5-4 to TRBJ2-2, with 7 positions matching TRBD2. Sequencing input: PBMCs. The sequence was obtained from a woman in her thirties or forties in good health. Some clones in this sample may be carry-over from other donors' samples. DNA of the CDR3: TGTGCCAGCAGCTTGAACGGGGGAGGGACCGGGGAGCTGTTTTTT. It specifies CASSLNGGGTGELFF.